Here is one T cell receptor (beta chain) with its context. This entry is derived from a study of blood T cell repertoires in COVID-19. Study information: Acute and convalescent COVID-19 specimens originated in the United States, Italy and Spain.

Sequencing was performed with immunoSEQ multiplex PCR; in TCRdb, only in-frame clones are kept and a portion is missing. The table records more than 250,000 clones, roughly 90% of them present only once. Recruits, aged about 18 to 100 years, lived in about two dozen US areas. Participant reports of clinical history set cohort assignment. The CDR3 covers 15 residues. The V gene's germline CDR1 is SNHLY and CDR2 FYNNEI. The V end lost 2 bases, the J end lost 7 bases, and 18 bases lay between the germline ends. V gene TRBV2 combines with J gene TRBJ2-7; a possible D gene is TRBD1 (5 bases). The source is a woman aged 25 to 39 who had recovered from COVID-19. Sequencing was done on a sample of PBMCs or T cells enriched from blood (not recorded which). The CDR3: CASSERTGQRREQYF. In DNA form, the CDR3 reads TGTGCCAGCAGTGAAAGAACCGGACAAAGGCGGGAGCAGTACTTC.